The T cell receptor (beta chain) under discussion was sequenced for a study of control samples from healthy donors and cancer patients. Generated by immunoSEQ multiplex PCR, the TCRdb table keeps only in-frame clones and is missing some. The sample yields over 100,000 clones, roughly nine tenths seen once. Germline V gene data show CDR1 as SGDLS and CDR2 as YYNGEE. CDR3 length: 14 amino acids. V trimming: 0 bases; J trimming: 4 bases; junction bases outside the gene matches: 3. The specimen sequenced was blood. The sequence came from a woman under 30 in good health. This chain joins TRBV9 and TRBJ1-2; the match to TRBD1 covers 7 bases. The CDR3 nucleotides are TGTGCCAGCAGCGTAGAAGACAGGGCCTATGGCTACACCTTC. Its translation is CASSVEDRAYGYTF. The variable domain in full, with the rest retrieved from reference TRBV9 and TRBJ1-2, is DSGVTQTPKHLITATGQRVTLRCSPRSGDLSVYWYQQSLDQGLQFLIQYYNGEERAKGNILERFSAQQFPDLHSELNLSSLELGDSALYFCASSVEDRAYGYTFGSGTRLTVV.